The 23 T cell receptor beta chains given below trace back to one sample, sequenced in a study of T cells in Graves' hyperthyroidism and ophthalmopathy. TCR beta CDR3 region amplification was performed from RNA transcripts. The HTBI set primed first-round TCR CDR3 RT-PCR. TCRdb re-analysed the multiplex PCR reads in MiXCR, keeping a single row per CDR3 protein. The sample includes a few hundred thousand distinct CDR3 sequences, 18% seen only once; the top ten take over 35%. The sequenced sample was blood. The source of these receptors is a man aged 18 to 29 with Graves' ophthalmopathy.

This clonotype was seen a handful of times. The rearrangement links TRBV20-1 to TRBJ1-1; 7 bases fit TRBD1. With V trimmed by 2 bases and J by 5 bases, 8 bases remained unmatched. Germline CDR1 reads DFQATT; CDR2 reads SNEGSKA (reference sequence). The CDR3 loop spans 14 amino acids. The CDR3 here is CSARPGGSDTEAFF. The CDR3 DNA sequence: TGCAGTGCTAGACCAGGGGGTTCTGATACTGAAGCTTTCTTT.

The J gene is TRBJ1-6, the V gene TRBV28, with unresolved D. Germline assignment: CDR1 MDHEN and CDR2 SYDVKM. Trimming shortened V by 2 bases and J by 4 bases, and 9 bases separated the two germline ends. There are 15 residues in the CDR3. Here the CDR3 DNA reads TGTGCCAGCAGTTTACTCGCAAAGTATAATTCACCCCTCCACTTT. Amino acid sequence: CASSLLAKYNSPLHF.

The chain combines TRBV6-1 with TRBJ1-2, with a weak D call TRBD1 (6 bases). Trimming took off 0 bases at V and 8 bases at J, with 13 bases between the two ends. Germline V lookup: CDR1 MNHNS, CDR2 SASEGT. The CDR3 spans 14 residues. Here the CDR3 DNA reads TGTGCCAGCAGTGAAGCGGGGGGACACCGAGGCTACACCTTC. Translating it yields CASSEAGGHRGYTF.

This rearrangement joins TRBV19 to TRBJ1-5, with a tentative D call TRBD1 (5 bases). Looked up from germline, CDR1 is LNHDA and CDR2 is SQIVND (reference sequence). CDR3 length: 16 amino acids. V was clipped by 5 bases and J by 4 bases, with 18 bases between them. For the CDR3, the DNA is TGTGCCAGTAGTCTTGCGGCCGGGGCTCAGAATCAGCCCCAGCATTTT. Protein product: CASSLAAGAQNQPQHF.

This clonotype was counted only a few times. The CDR3 bases are TGTGCCAGCAGCACCTCCCGGAAGCCGTTCTATGGCTACACCTTC. This gives the protein CASSTSRKPFYGYTF. The V and J genes are TRBV9 and TRBJ1-2; no reliable D call. The CDR3 sequence is 15 residues long. Trimming took 4 bases from V and 4 from J, leaving 17 bases between them. The germline CDR1 and CDR2 sequences are SGDLS and YYNGEE.

This clonotype has a single count. A much larger clone lies a single base off, so this may be a read error. V and J are TRBV6-1 and TRBJ2-3; possibly TRBD1 for D (6 bases). CDR1 MNHNS and CDR2 SASEGT come from the germline V gene. The CDR3 runs 15 residues. Here the CDR3 DNA reads TGTGTCAGCAGTGAATCGACAGGAAGCACAGATACGCAGTATTTT. It is translated as CVSSESTGSTDTQYF.

There are many counts of this clonotype. The V gene is TRBV12-3 or TRBV12-4, the J gene TRBJ2-4; D perhaps matches TRBD2 (5 bases). The CDR3 has 13 amino acids. V lost 7 bases to trimming and J lost 9 bases, with 16 bases between them. The CDR3 spells CASTSGDVGIQYF. CDR3 DNA: TGTGCCAGCACCTCCGGGGATGTTGGCATTCAGTACTTC.

This clonotype came up a few times. V usage is TRBV7-2 and J usage is TRBJ1-1; D is perhaps TRBD1 (6 bases). V was cut by 5 bases and J by 0 bases, with 19 bases left in between. Germline V gene data show CDR1 as SGHTA and CDR2 as FQGNSA. The CDR3 spans 17 residues. Here the CDR3 reads CASSNDRTVLVNTEAFF. DNA of the CDR3: TGTGCCAGCAGCAACGACCGGACAGTCTTAGTGAACACTGAAGCTTTCTTT.

In this sample, this clonotype turned up many times. The V call is TRBV11-2, the J call TRBJ2-3, with 11 bases lining up with TRBD2. The CDR3 loop spans 17 amino acids. Germline loops: CDR1 SGHAT, CDR2 FQNNGV. V lost 6 bases, J lost 2 bases, and 10 bases stayed unmatched. CDR3 nucleotide sequence: TGTGCCAGCAGATCAAAGACTAGCGGGGAAGACACAGATACGCAGTATTTT. It is translated as CASRSKTSGEDTDTQYF.

This clonotype was found a few times. V is TRBV5-1 and J is TRBJ2-6; D gene ambiguous. The V and J ends lost 5 bases and 1 base respectively, with 7 bases between them. The germline gives CDR1 SGHRS, CDR2 YFSETQ. This CDR3 spans 14 amino acids. In DNA form, the CDR3 reads TGCGCCAGCAGGTCTTTATCTGGGGCCAACGTCCTGACTTTC. This translates into CASRSLSGANVLTF.

The chain employs TRBV27 and TRBJ2-1; 7 bases map to TRBD1. V was clipped by 8 bases and J by 0 bases; unmatched bases: 10. Germline V CDR1 and CDR2: MNHEY, SMNVEV (reference sequence). This CDR3 has 16 amino acids. Here the CDR3 reads CASQIEGASSYNEQFF. The CDR3 region has the DNA TGTGCCAGCCAAATCGAGGGGGCCAGCTCCTACAATGAGCAGTTCTTC.

This clonotype was detected only a few times. The chain is built from TRBV5-6 and TRBJ2-7, with D unresolved. In germline, CDR1 is SGHDT, CDR2 YYEEEE. Trimming pared 0 bases from V and 4 bases from J, leaving 11 bases between. This CDR3 spans 14 amino acids. CDR3 bases: TGTGCCAGCAGCTTGGCAATGGGCACGTACGAGCAGTACTTC. Translation gives CASSLAMGTYEQYF.

As concerns this clonotype: A much larger clonotype is one base distant, so this may be a read error. The chain combines TRBV7-2 with TRBJ1-1; TRBD1 matches 7 bases. Per germline, CDR1 SGHTA and CDR2 FQGNSA. V trimming: 5 bases; J trimming: 1 base; junction bases outside the gene matches: 7. The CDR3 contains 15 residues. The CDR3 protein is CASSKRTGPNTEAFF. CDR3 DNA sequence: TGTGCCAGCAGCAAAAGGACAGGACCGAACACTGAAGCTTTCTTT.

Comments on this clonotype: A much more abundant neighbour one base away suggests this may be a read error. In this CDR3 the conserved last residue, phenylalanine or tryptophan, is missing, so a read error is likely. The CDR3 loop reads CASSYSISRSSYEQYL. Here the CDR3 DNA reads TGTGCCAGCAGTTACTCTATCTCGAGGTCCTCATACGAGCAGTACCTC. The genes are TRBV6-5 and TRBJ2-7; no definite D call. Trimming took 0 bases from V and 4 from J, leaving 16 bases between them. Germline values: CDR1 MNHEY, CDR2 SVGAGI. This CDR3 is 16 amino acids long.

In its sample, this clonotype was seen a few times. The chain recombines TRBV7-8 with TRBJ1-4, with D unresolved. The germline CDR1 and CDR2 sequences are SGHVS and FQNEAQ. This CDR3 spans 15 amino acids. The V end lost 4 bases, the J end lost 8 bases, and 17 bases lay between the germline ends. DNA of the CDR3: TGTGCCAGCAGCTCCCGACGGACCCCCGCGGAAAAACTGTTTTTT. Translated, it gives CASSSRRTPAEKLFF.

This clonotype appeared a few times. This chain joins TRBV12-3 or TRBV12-4 and TRBJ2-5; no clear D. The V and J ends lost 7 bases and 5 bases respectively, with 14 bases between them. CDR3 length: 13 residues. CDR3 sequence: CASITPGGETQYF. CDR3 nucleotides: TGTGCCAGCATAACACCTGGCGGCGAGACCCAGTACTTC.

Many counts were recorded for this clonotype. The chain uses TRBV2 and TRBJ2-5, with D uncertain. The germline V gene has CDR1 SNHLY and CDR2 FYNNEI. V dropped 4 bases and J dropped 1 base, with 19 bases sitting between them. This CDR3 contains 17 residues. CDR3 loop: CASSGSAGSVVQETQYF. CDR3 DNA: TGTGCCAGCAGTGGGTCTGCCGGCTCCGTAGTCCAAGAGACCCAGTACTTC.

This rearrangement joins TRBV7-9 to TRBJ2-5; no clear D gene. CDR1 and CDR2 from the germline V gene are SEHNR and FQNEAQ (reference sequence). The CDR3 runs 15 residues. V lost 1 base and J 0 bases, leaving 9 bases between the germline ends. The CDR3 sequence: CASSLVASYQETQYF. For the CDR3, the DNA is TGTGCCAGCAGCTTAGTGGCCAGCTACCAAGAGACCCAGTACTTC.

This clonotype was observed many times. V and J are TRBV11-1 and TRBJ1-1; 9 nucleotides align to TRBD1. Germline CDR1 and CDR2: SGHAT and FQDESV (reference sequence). With 2 bases clipped from V and 6 bases from J, the junction kept 13 bases outside the gene matches. The CDR3 length is 17 residues. The CDR3 DNA is TGTGCCAGCAGCTTAACTGGGCCGGACAGGGGAGTCCCTGAAGCTTTCTTT. Its translation: CASSLTGPDRGVPEAFF.

This clonotype was recorded a few times. J is TRBJ1-4 and V is TRBV20-1; D uncertain. The CDR3 runs 15 residues. Per the germline V gene, CDR1 is DFQATT and CDR2 is SNEGSKA (reference sequence). The V end was cut by 1 base, the J end by 8 bases, with 17 bases between. The CDR3 region is CSARGGSGSYEKLFF. For the CDR3, the DNA is TGCAGTGCTAGAGGTGGGAGCGGCTCTTACGAAAAACTGTTTTTT.

The sample holds a few counts of this clonotype. V and J are TRBV4-1 and TRBJ1-2; D gene unclear. The CDR3 loop spans 16 amino acids. The V and J ends lost 2 bases and 3 bases respectively, with 16 bases between them. Germline V CDR1 and CDR2: MGHRA, YSYEKL. CDR3 in amino acids: CASSQLPAPDDYGYTF. The CDR3 bases are TGCGCCAGCAGCCAACTTCCTGCCCCGGACGACTATGGCTACACCTTC.

The chain employs TRBV3-1 and TRBJ2-5; the D gene is possibly TRBD2 (5 bases). The V end was cut by 2 bases, the J end by 3 bases, with 16 bases between. CDR1 is LGHDT, CDR2 YNNKEL, per germline (reference sequence). There are 16 residues in the CDR3. CDR3 region: CASSQIVGSREETQYF. In DNA, the CDR3 is TGTGCCAGCAGCCAAATCGTGGGGAGTAGGGAAGAGACCCAGTACTTC.

The J gene is TRBJ1-1, the V gene TRBV9, with 9 bases that match TRBD1. J gave up 11 bases and V 4 bases, and 6 bases lay outside the gene matches. Germline-derived CDR1 and CDR2 are SGDLS and YYNGEE. The CDR3 is 12 residues long. The DNA for the CDR3 is TGTGCCAGCAGCTCAGGACAGGGGAGCGCTTTCTTT. Translated, it gives CASSSGQGSAFF.